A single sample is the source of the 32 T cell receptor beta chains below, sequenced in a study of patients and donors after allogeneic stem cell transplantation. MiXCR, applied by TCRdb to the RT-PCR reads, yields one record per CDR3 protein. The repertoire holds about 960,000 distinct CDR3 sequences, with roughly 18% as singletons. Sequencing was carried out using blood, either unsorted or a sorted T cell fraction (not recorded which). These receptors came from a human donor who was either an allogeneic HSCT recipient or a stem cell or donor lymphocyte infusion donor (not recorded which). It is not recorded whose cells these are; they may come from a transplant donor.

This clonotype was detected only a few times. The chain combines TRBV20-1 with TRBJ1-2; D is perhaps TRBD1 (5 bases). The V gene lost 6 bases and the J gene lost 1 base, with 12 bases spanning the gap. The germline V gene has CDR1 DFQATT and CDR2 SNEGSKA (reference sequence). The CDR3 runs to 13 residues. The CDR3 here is CSAGDVRNYGYTF. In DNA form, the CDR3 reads TGCAGTGCGGGGGACGTCCGTAACTATGGCTACACCTTC.

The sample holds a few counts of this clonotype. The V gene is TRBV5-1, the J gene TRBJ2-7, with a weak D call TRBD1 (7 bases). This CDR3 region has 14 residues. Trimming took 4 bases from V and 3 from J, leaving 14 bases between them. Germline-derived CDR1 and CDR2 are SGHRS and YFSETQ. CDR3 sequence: CASSPAGQSYEQYF. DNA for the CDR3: TGCGCCAGCAGCCCGGCGGGACAGAGCTACGAGCAGTACTTC.

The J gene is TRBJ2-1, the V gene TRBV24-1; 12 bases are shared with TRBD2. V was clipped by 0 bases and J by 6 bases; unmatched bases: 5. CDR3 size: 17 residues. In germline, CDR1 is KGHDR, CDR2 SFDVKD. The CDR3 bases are TGTGCCACCAGTGATTTGCGGCTAGCGGGAGGGATCAATGAGCAGTTCTTC. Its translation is CATSDLRLAGGINEQFF.

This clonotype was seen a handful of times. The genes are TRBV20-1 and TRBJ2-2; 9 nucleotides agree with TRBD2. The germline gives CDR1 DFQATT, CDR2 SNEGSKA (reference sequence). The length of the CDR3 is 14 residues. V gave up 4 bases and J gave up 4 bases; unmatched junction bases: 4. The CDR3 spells CSATLTSGTGELFF. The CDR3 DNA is TGCAGTGCTACCCTGACTAGCGGCACCGGGGAGCTGTTTTTT.

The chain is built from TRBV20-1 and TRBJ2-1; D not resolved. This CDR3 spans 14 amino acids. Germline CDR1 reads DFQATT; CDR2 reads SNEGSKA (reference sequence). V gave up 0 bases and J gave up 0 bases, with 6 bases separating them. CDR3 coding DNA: TGCAGTGCTAGAGAGCTGAACTCCTACAATGAGCAGTTCTTC. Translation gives CSARELNSYNEQFF.

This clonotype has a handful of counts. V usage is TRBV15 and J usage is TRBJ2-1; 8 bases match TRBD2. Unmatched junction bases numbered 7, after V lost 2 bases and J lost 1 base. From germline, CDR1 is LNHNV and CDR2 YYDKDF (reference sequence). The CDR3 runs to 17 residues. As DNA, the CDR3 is TGTGCCACCAGCAGATTTCACCTAGCGGGTTCCTACAATGAGCAGTTCTTC. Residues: CATSRFHLAGSYNEQFF.

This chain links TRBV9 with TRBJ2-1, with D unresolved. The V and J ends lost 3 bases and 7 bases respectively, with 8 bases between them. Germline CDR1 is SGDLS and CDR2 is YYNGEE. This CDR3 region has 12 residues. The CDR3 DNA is TGTGCCAGCAGCGATAGCCGGAATGAGCAGTTCTTC. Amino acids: CASSDSRNEQFF. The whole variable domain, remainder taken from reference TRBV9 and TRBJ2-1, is DSGVTQTPKHLITATGQRVTLRCSPRSGDLSVYWYQQSLDQGLQFLIQYYNGEERAKGNILERFSAQQFPDLHSELNLSSLELGDSALYFCASSDSRNEQFFGPGTRLTVL.

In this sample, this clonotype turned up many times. CDR3 protein: CASTDRFMNTEAFF. The CDR3 DNA follows: TGCGCCAGCACTGACCGATTCATGAACACTGAAGCTTTCTTT. V and J are TRBV5-1 and TRBJ1-1, with D uncertain. The length of the CDR3 is 14 residues. V lost 6 bases and J lost 0, with 12 bases in between. Germline CDR1 and CDR2: SGHRS and YFSETQ.

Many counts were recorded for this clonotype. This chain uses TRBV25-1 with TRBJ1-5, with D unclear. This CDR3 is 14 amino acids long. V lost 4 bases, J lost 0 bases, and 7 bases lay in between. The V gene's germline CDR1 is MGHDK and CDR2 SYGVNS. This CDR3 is CASSGGNSNQPQHF. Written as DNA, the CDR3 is TGTGCCAGCAGTGGAGGTAATAGCAATCAGCCCCAGCATTTT.

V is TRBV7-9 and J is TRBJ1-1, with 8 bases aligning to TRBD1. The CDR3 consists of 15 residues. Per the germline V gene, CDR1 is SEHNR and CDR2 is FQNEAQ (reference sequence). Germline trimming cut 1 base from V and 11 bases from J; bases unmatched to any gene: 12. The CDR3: CASSLGSSTGAEAFF. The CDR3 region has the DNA TGTGCCAGCAGCTTAGGTTCCTCGACAGGGGCGGAGGCTTTCTTT.

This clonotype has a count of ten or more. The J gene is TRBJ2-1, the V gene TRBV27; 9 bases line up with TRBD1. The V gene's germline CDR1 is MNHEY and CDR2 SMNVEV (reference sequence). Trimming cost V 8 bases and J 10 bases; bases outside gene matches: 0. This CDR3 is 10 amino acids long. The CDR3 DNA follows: TGTGCCAGCGGGACAGGGGAGCAGTTCTTC. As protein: CASGTGEQFF.

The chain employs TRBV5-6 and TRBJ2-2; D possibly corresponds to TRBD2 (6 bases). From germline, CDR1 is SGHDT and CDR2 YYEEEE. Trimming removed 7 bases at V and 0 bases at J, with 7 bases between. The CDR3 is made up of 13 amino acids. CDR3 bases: TGTGCCAGCGGAGGGGCGAACACCGGGGAGCTGTTTTTT. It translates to CASGGANTGELFF. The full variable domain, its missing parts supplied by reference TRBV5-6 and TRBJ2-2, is DAGVTQSPTHLIKTRGQQVTLRCSPKSGHDTVSWYQQALGQGPQFIFQYYEEEERQRGNFPDRFSGHQFPNYSSELNVNALLLGDSALYLCASGGANTGELFFGEGSRLTVL.

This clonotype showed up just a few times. The CDR3 region is CAISELRALEAFF. CDR3 nucleotides: TGTGCCATCAGTGAGCTGCGGGCTCTTGAAGCTTTCTTT. The chain uses TRBV10-3 and TRBJ1-1; D is uncertain. Germline CDR1 ENHRY, CDR2 SYGVKD. This CDR3 region has 13 residues. The V end lost 2 bases, the J end lost 7 bases, and 11 bases lay between the germline ends.

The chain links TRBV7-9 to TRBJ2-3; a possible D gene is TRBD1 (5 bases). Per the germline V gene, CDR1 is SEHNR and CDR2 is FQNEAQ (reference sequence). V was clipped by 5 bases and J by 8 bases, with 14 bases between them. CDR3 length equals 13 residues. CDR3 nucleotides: TGTGCCAGCAGCCCGTTGGGGCAGGGTACGCAGTATTTT. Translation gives CASSPLGQGTQYF.

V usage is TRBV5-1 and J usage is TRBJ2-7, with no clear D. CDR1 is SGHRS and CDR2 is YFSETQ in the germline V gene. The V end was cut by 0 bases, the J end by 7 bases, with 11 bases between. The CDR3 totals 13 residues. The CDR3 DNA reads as TGCGCCAGCAGCTTGGACGGCCTTGGGGAGCAGTACTTC. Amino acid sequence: CASSLDGLGEQYF.

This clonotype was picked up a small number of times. CDR3 residues: CASSQETVATNEQFF. CDR3 sequence (DNA): TGTGCCAGCAGCCAAGAAACTGTTGCCACGAATGAGCAGTTCTTC. The chain couples TRBV4-2 to TRBJ2-1; D unresolved. Trimming removed 0 bases from V and 7 bases from J, with 13 bases in between. The CDR3 spans 15 residues. CDR1 and CDR2 (germline): LGHNA, YNFKEQ.

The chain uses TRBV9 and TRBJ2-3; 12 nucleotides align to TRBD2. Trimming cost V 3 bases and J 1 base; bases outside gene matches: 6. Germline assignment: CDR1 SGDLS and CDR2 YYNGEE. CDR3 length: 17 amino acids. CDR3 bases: TGTGCCAGCAGCGCCCGACTAGCGGGAGTCGGCACAGATACGCAGTATTTT. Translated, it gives CASSARLAGVGTDTQYF.

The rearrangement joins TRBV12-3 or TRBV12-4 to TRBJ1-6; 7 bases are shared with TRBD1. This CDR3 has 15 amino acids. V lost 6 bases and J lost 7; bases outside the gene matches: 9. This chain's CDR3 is CASSPAGGLNSPLHF. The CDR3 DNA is TGTGCCAGCAGCCCGGCAGGGGGTTTAAATTCACCCCTCCACTTT.

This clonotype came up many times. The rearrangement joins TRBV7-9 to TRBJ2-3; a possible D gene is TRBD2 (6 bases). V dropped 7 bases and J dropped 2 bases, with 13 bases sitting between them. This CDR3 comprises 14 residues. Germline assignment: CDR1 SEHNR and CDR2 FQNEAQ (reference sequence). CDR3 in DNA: TGTGCCAGCATCCTCTGGGACTTCACAGATACGCAGTATTTT. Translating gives CASILWDFTDTQYF. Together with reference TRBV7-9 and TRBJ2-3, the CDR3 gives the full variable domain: DTGVSQNPRHKITKRGQNVTFRCDPISEHNRLYWYRQTLGQGPEFLTYFQNEAQLEKSRLLSDRFSAERPKGSFSTLEIQRTEQGDSAMYLCASILWDFTDTQYFGPGTRLTVL.

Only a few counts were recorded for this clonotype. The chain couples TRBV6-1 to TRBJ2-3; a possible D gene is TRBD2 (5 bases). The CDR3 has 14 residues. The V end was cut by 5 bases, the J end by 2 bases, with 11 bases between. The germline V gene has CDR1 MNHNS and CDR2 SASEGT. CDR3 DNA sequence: TGTGCCAGCAGTATAGGACTGCCCACAGATACGCAGTATTTT. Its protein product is CASSIGLPTDTQYF.

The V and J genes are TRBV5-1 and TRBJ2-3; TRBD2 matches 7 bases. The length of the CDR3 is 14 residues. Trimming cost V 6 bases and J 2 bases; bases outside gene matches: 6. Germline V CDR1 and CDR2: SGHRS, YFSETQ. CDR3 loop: CASTGGINTDTQYF. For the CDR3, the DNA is TGCGCCAGCACCGGGGGGATTAACACAGATACGCAGTATTTT.

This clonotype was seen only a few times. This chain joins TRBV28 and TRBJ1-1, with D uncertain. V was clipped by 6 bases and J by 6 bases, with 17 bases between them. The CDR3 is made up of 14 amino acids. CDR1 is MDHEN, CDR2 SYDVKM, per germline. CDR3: CASRDGWGKAEAFF. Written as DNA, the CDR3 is TGTGCCAGCAGAGATGGATGGGGTAAGGCTGAAGCTTTCTTT.

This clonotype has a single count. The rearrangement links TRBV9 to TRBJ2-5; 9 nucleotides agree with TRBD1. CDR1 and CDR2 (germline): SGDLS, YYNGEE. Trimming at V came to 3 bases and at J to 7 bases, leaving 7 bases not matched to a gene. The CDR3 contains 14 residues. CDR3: CASSAGDRAGTQYF. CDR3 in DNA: TGTGCCAGCAGCGCGGGGGACAGGGCAGGGACCCAGTACTTC.

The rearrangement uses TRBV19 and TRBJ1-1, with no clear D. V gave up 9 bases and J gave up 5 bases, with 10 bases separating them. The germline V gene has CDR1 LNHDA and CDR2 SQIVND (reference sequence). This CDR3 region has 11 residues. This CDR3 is CASQIRTEAFF. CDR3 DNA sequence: TGTGCCAGCCAGATCAGGACTGAAGCTTTCTTT.

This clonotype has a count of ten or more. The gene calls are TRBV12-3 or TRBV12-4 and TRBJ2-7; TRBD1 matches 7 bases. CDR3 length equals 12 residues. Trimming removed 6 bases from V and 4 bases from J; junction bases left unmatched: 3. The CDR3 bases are TGTGCCAGCAGGGGACAGAATTACGAGCAGTACTTC. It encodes CASRGQNYEQYF.

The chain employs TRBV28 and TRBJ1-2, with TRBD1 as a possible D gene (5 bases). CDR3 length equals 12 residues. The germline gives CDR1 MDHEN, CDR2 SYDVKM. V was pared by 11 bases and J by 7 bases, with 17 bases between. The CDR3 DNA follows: TGTGCCTACGGCGCAGGGTTGAGTGGCTACACCTTC. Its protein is CAYGAGLSGYTF.

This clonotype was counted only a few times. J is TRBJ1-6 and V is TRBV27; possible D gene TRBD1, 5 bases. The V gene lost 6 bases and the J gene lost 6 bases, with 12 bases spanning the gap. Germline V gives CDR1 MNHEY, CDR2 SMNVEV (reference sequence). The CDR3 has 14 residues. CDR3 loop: CASSDRRPNSPLHF. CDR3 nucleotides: TGTGCCAGCAGCGACAGACGTCCTAATTCACCCCTCCACTTT.

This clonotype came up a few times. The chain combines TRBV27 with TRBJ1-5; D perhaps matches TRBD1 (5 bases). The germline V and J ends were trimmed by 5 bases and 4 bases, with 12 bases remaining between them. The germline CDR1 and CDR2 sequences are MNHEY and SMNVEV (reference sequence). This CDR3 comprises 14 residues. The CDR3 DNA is TGTGCCAGCAGTAATCGGGGCCCGAATCAGCCCCAGCATTTT. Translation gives CASSNRGPNQPQHF.

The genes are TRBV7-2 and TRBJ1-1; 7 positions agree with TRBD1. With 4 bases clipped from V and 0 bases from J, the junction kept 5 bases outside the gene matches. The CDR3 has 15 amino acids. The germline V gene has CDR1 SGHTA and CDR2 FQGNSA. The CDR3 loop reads CASSSRDSMNTEAFF. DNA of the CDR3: TGTGCCAGCAGCTCACGGGACAGCATGAACACTGAAGCTTTCTTT.

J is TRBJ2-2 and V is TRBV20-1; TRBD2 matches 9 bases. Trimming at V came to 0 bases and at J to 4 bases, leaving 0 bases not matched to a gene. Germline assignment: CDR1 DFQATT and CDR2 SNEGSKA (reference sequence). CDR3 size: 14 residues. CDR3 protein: CSARDSGSTGELFF. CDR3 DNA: TGCAGTGCTAGAGATAGCGGGAGCACCGGGGAGCTGTTTTTT.

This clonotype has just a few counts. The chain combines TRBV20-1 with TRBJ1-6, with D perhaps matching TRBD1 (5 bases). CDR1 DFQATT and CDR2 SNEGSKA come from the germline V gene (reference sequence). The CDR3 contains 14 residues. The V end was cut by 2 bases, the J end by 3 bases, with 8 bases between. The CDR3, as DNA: TGCAGTGCTAGACAGGGCAGCTATAATTCACCCCTCCACTTT. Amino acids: CSARQGSYNSPLHF.

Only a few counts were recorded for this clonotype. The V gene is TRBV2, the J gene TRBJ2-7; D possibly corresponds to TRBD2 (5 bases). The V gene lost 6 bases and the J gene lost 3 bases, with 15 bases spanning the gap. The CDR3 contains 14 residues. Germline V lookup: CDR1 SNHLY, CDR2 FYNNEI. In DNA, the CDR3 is TGTGCCAGCAGACGAGGGCAGGTAGACTACGAGCAGTACTTC. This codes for CASRRGQVDYEQYF.